There are a few counts of the clone carrying this T cell receptor (beta chain). Its target is unknown. The single heparinised draw taken from each donor contained about 100 mL of blood on average. This sample was included in a study of beta chain features in type 1 diabetes. Germline CDR1 and CDR2: SQVTM and ANQGSEA. The CDR3 loop spans 15 amino acids. V lost 4 bases to trimming and J lost 5 bases; unmatched junction nucleotides: 7. Reverse transcription of all isolated RNA meant that expressed TCRB transcripts were sequenced. The data were produced by immunoSEQ multiplex PCR, yet TCRdb's version contains in-frame clones alone and is incomplete. This table has about 260,000 clones, approximately 25% appearing once. Study-level results: All four CD4+ subsets from Type 1 diabetes patients carried moderately but significantly shorter TCRB CDR3s.

This chain connects TRBV29-1 to TRBJ2-3; 12 nucleotides agree with TRBD2. The receptor's source is a woman between 25 and 40 years old with type 1 diabetes. Sequencing used naive CD4+ T cells from blood. For the CDR3, the DNA is TGCAGCGTTGGACCTAGCGGGAGGGCCCAAGATACGCAGTATTTT. Translation: CSVGPSGRAQDTQYF.